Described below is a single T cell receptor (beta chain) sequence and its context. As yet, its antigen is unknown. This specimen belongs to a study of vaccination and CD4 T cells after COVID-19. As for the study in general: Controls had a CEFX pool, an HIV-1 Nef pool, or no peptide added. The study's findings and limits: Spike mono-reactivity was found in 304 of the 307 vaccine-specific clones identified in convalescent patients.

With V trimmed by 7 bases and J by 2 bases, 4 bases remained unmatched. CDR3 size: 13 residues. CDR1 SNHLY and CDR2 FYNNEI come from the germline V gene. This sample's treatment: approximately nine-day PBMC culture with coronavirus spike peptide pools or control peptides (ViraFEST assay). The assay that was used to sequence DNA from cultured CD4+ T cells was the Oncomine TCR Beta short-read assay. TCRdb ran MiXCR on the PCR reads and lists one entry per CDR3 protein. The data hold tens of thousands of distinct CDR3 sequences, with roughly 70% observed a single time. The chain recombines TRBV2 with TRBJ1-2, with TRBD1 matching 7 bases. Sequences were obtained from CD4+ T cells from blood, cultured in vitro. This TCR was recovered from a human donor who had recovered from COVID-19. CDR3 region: CASTPDRNYGYTF. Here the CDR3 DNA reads TGTGCCAGCACCCCGGACAGGAACTATGGCTACACCTTC.